The clone carrying this T cell receptor (beta chain) was counted only a few times. Its target is not known. With 6 bases removed from V and 7 bases from J, the gap between germline ends came to 15 bases. The CDR3 has 13 amino acids. CDR1 is MNHEY, CDR2 SVGAGI, per germline. Assay: immunoSEQ multiplex PCR; the TCRdb copy retains only in-frame clones and omits some. The table shows 80,000 to 100,000 clones, with roughly nine tenths occurring only once. The data were taken from a study of T cell responses to AZD1222 COVID-19 vaccine. The study, taken as a whole, reports: Of spike-specific TCRs, nearly half reportedly target regions left unmutated in variants. Baseline seropositivity occurred in only six AZD1222 recipients. No day 14 peak samples; only post-peak repertoires were characterized. In a largely white British group with more females than males, clonal diversity was possibly underestimated.

This chain uses TRBV6-5 with TRBJ1-2, with D unclear. The source is an adult who received the AZD1222 COVID-19 vaccine. The sample consisted of peripheral blood, taken 28 days after the second AZD1222 dose. The CDR3 region is CASRVRGMAGYTF. CDR3 sequence (DNA): TGTGCCAGCAGGGTCCGGGGTATGGCTGGCTACACCTTC.